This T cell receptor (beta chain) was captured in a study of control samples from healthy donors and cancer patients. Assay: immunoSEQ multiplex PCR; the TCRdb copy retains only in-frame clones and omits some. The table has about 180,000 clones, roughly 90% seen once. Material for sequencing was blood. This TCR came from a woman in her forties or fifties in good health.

CDR3 amino acids: CASSIYLTDFNTEAFF. CDR3 sequence (DNA): TGTGCCAGTAGTATATATCTAACAGACTTTAACACTGAAGCTTTCTTT. The J gene is TRBJ1-1, the V gene TRBV19; D remains ambiguous. CDR1 and CDR2 (germline): LNHDA, SQIVND (reference sequence). V gave up 2 bases and J gave up 2 bases, with 15 bases separating them. The CDR3 runs to 16 residues.